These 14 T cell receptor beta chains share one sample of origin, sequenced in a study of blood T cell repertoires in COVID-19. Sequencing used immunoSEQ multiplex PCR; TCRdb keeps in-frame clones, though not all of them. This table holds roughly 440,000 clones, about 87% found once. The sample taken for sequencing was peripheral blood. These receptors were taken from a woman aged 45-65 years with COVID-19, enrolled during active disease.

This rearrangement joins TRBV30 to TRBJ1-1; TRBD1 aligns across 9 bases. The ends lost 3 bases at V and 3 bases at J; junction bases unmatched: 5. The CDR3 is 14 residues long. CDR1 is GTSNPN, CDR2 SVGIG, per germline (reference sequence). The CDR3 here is CAWRGTGTHTEAFF. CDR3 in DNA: TGTGCCTGGAGGGGGACAGGGACCCACACTGAAGCTTTCTTT.

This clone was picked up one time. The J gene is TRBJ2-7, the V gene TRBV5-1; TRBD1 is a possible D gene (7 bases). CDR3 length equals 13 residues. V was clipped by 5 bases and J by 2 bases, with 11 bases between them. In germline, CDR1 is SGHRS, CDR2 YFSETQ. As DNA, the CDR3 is TGCGCCAGCAGGGAGGGACAGACCTACGAGCAGTACTTC. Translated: CASREGQTYEQYF.

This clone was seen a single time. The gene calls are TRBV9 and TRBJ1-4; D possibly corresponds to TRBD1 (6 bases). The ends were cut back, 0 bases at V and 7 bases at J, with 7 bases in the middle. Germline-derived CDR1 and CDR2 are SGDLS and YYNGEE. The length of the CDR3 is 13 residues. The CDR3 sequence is CASSVGTAEKLFF. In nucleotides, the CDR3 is TGTGCCAGCAGCGTAGGGACAGCTGAAAAACTGTTTTTT.

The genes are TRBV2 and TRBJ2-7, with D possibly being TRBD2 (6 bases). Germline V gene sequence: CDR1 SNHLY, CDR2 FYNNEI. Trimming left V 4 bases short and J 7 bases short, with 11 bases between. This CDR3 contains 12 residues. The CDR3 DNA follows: TGTGCCAGCAGTGTACTAGCACGGGAGCAGTACTTC. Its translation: CASSVLAREQYF.

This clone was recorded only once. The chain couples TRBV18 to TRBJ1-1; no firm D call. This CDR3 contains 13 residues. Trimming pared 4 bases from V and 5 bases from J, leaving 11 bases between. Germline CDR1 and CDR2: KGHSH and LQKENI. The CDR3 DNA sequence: TGTGCCAGCTCACAATCAAGGGAGACTGAAGCTTTCTTT. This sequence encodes CASSQSRETEAFF.

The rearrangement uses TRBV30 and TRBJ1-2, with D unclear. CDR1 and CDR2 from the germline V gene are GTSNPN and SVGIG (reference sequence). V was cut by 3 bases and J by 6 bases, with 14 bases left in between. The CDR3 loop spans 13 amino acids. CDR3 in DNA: TGTGCCTGGAGCGGACCTCAGCGGGATGGCTACACCTTC. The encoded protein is CAWSGPQRDGYTF.

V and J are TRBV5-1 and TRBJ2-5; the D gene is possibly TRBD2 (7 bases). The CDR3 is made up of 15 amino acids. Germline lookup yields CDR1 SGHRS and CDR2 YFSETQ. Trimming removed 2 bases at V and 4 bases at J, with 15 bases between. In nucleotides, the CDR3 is TGCGCCAGCAGCTTCGGGAGGAGGGGGAGAGAGACCCAGTACTTC. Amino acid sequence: CASSFGRRGRETQYF. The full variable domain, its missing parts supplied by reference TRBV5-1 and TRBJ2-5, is KAGVTQTPRYLIKTRGQQVTLSCSPISGHRSVSWYQQTPGQGLQFLFEYFSETQRNKGNFPGRFSGRQFSNSRSEMNVSTLELGDSALYLCASSFGRRGRETQYFGPGTRLLVL.

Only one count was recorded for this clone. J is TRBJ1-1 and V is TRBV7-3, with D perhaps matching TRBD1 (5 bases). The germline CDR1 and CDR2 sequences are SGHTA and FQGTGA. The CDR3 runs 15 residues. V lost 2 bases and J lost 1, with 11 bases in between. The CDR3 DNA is TGTGCCAGCAGCTTAGGGTCAGGGCGGAACACTGAAGCTTTCTTT. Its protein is CASSLGSGRNTEAFF.

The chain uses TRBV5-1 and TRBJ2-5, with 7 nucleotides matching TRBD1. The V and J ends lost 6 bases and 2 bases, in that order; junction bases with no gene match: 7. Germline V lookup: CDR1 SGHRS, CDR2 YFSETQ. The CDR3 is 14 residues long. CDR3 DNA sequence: TGCGCCAGCAACAGGGGCAGTCCGCAAGAGACCCAGTACTTC. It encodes CASNRGSPQETQYF.

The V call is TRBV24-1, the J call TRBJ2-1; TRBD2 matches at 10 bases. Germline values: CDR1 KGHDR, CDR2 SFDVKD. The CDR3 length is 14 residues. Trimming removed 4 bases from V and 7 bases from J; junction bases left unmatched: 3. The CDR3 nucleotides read TGTGCCACCAGTGAAGCGGGGGGGCTGAATGAGCAGTTCTTC. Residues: CATSEAGGLNEQFF.

The chain's CDR3 is CASSHGGGAGANVLTF. The CDR3 DNA reads as TGTGCCAGCAGTCATGGGGGGGGCGCTGGGGCCAACGTCCTGACTTTC. The chain carries TRBV11-3 and TRBJ2-6; maybe TRBD2 (7 bases). CDR3 size: 16 residues. Germline V gene lookup returns CDR1 SGHNT and CDR2 YENEEA. V dropped 6 bases and J dropped 2 bases, with 14 bases sitting between them.

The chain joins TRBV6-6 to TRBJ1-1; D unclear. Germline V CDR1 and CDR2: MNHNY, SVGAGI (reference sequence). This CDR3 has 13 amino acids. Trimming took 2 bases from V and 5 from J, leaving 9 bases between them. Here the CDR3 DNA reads TGTGCCAGCAGTTACACCCCGGGGACTGAAGCTTTCTTT. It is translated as CASSYTPGTEAFF.

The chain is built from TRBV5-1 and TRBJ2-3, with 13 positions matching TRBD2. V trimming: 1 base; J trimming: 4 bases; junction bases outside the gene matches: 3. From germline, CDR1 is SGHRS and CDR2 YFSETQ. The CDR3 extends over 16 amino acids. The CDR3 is CASSLSTSGGADTQYF. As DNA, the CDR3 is TGCGCCAGCAGCTTGTCCACTAGCGGGGGGGCAGATACGCAGTATTTT.

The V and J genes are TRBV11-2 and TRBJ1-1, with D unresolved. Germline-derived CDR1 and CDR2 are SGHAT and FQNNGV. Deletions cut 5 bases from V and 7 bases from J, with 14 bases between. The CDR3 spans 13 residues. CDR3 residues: CASSPSWELEAFF. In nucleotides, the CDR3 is TGTGCCAGCAGCCCGAGTTGGGAGCTTGAAGCTTTCTTT. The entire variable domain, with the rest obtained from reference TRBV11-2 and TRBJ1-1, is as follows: EAGVAQSPRYKIIEKRQSVAFWCNPISGHATLYWYQQILGQGPKLLIQFQNNGVVDDSQLPKDRFSAERLKGVDSTLKIQPAKLEDSAVYLCASSPSWELEAFFGQGTRLTVV.